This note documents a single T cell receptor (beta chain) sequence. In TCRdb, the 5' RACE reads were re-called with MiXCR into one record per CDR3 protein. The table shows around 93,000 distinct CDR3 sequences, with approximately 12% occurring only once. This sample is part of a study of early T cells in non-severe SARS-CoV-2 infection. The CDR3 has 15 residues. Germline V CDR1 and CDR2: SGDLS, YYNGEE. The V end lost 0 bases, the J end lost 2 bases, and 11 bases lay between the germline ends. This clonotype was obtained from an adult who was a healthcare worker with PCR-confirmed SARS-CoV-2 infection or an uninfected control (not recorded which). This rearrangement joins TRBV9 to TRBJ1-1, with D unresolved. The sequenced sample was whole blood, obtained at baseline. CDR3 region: CASSVAWARNTEAFF. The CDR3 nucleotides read TGTGCCAGCAGCGTAGCTTGGGCCCGAAACACTGAAGCTTTCTTT.